Listed here are 25 T cell receptor beta chains from one sample, sequenced in a study of CD8+ T cells in alopecia areata (dated by TCRdb to 2016 to 2019). According to the study, the label for this sample's time point signals: baseline before oral tofacitinib. Lesional scalp punch biopsies and peripheral blood were collected from alopecia areata patients. The protocol used for the library was the immunoSEQ multiplex PCR assay. RNA was extracted from all samples and reverse transcribed into cDNA as template for TCR sequencing. Held by TCRdb, this immuneACCESS table contains in-frame sequences only and omits some clones. Under half of the omission traces to an unresolved V gene where checked; the cause of the rest is unknown. This sample comprises approximately 11,000 clones, roughly 59% of them detected only once. Around 8% of the sample rests with the top ten. Specimen: skin, collected at week 0. The source of these receptors is a human donor with alopecia areata.

The chain carries TRBV5-1 and TRBJ1-5; 10 nucleotides line up with TRBD1. After removal of 0 bases from V and 4 bases from J, the junction contained 1 base not matched to a gene. The CDR3 runs to 15 residues. CDR1 and CDR2 from the germline V gene are SGHRS and YFSETQ. CDR3 bases: TGCGCCAGCAGCTTGGGGGGACAGGGGAATCAGCCCCAGCATTTT. Amino acids: CASSLGGQGNQPQHF.

The rearrangement uses TRBV7-8 and TRBJ1-5, with D perhaps TRBD1 (5 bases). Looked up from germline, CDR1 is SGHVS and CDR2 is FQNEAQ. V gave up 2 bases and J gave up 0 bases, with 17 bases separating them. The CDR3 has 18 amino acids. The CDR3 spells CASSLSMTGDYSNQPQHF. CDR3 sequence (DNA): TGTGCCAGCAGCTTATCTATGACCGGGGACTATAGCAATCAGCCCCAGCATTTT.

The rearrangement uses TRBV5-1 and TRBJ1-1; D is unclear. V was clipped by 0 bases and J by 2 bases, with 8 bases between them. In germline, CDR1 is SGHRS, CDR2 YFSETQ. The CDR3 runs 14 residues. This chain's CDR3 is CASSLDGVNTEAFF. As DNA, the CDR3 is TGCGCCAGCAGCTTGGACGGGGTAAACACTGAAGCTTTCTTT.

Only a few counts were recorded for this clone. The chain employs TRBV5-6 and TRBJ1-4; D perhaps matches TRBD1 (6 bases). The CDR3 covers 12 residues. V was cut by 3 bases and J by 12 bases, with 12 bases left in between. Germline V CDR1 and CDR2: SGHDT, YYEEEE. The CDR3 region is CASSYREPELFF. Written as DNA, the CDR3 is TGTGCCAGCAGCTACAGGGAACCCGAACTGTTTTTT.

V usage is TRBV5-1 and J usage is TRBJ1-1, with D perhaps matching TRBD1 (6 bases). Germline CDR1 SGHRS, CDR2 YFSETQ. The CDR3 consists of 16 residues. V was shortened by 8 bases and J by 1 base, with 21 bases between the two germline ends. The CDR3 DNA is TGCGCCAGTTCGTCGGGGACACCACTATCGAACACTGAAGCTTTCTTT. This codes for CASSSGTPLSNTEAFF. Full variable domain (rest looked up from reference TRBV5-1 and TRBJ1-1): KAGVTQTPRYLIKTRGQQVTLSCSPISGHRSVSWYQQTPGQGLQFLFEYFSETQRNKGNFPGRFSGRQFSNSRSEMNVSTLELGDSALYLCASSSGTPLSNTEAFFGQGTRLTVV.

In its sample, this clone was seen once. In nucleotides, the CDR3 is TGCGCCAGCAGCTGGGGGCCGTTTCGAGGAGACACTGAAGCTTTCTTT. Translation gives CASSWGPFRGDTEAFF. The chain carries TRBV5-1 and TRBJ1-1, with D tentatively TRBD1 (6 bases). Germline V gene data show CDR1 as SGHRS and CDR2 as YFSETQ. V lost 3 bases and J 3 bases, leaving 18 bases between the germline ends. The CDR3 length is 16 residues.

V and J are TRBV4-2 and TRBJ1-6; D ambiguous. This CDR3 comprises 16 residues. Trimming removed 1 base from V and 5 bases from J, with 12 bases in between. CDR1 and CDR2 (germline): LGHNA, YNFKEQ. This CDR3 reads CASSQGGFGDNSPLHF. As DNA, the CDR3 is TGTGCCAGCAGCCAAGGCGGGTTTGGGGATAATTCACCCCTCCACTTT.

This chain links TRBV19 with TRBJ1-3; no definite D call. V shed 8 bases and J shed 0 bases, with 11 bases lying between them. The germline CDR1 and CDR2 sequences are LNHDA and SQIVND (reference sequence). The CDR3 spans 14 residues. The CDR3 region has the DNA TGTGCCAGTCGCGAACGGTTCTCTGGAAACACCATATATTTT. Its protein is CASRERFSGNTIYF.

V gene TRBV5-6 combines with J gene TRBJ2-7; D gene unclear. There are 13 residues in the CDR3. The germline V gene encodes CDR1 SGHDT and CDR2 YYEEEE. V was cut by 0 bases and J by 2 bases, with 6 bases left in between. The chain's CDR3 is CASSLGLTYEQYF. The CDR3 DNA reads TGTGCCAGCAGCTTGGGGCTGACCTACGAGCAGTACTTC.

The V call is TRBV7-6, the J call TRBJ2-3, with TRBD1 matching 7 bases. The ends lost 5 bases at V and 1 base at J; junction bases unmatched: 9. CDR1 is SGHVS, CDR2 FNYEAQ, per germline. The CDR3 spans 16 residues. The CDR3 here is CASSLGQGGGTDTQYF. CDR3 in DNA: TGTGCCAGCAGCCTAGGGCAAGGGGGCGGCACAGATACGCAGTATTTT.

The chain recombines TRBV6-1 with TRBJ1-1; tentative D call: TRBD1 (5 bases). Germline loops: CDR1 MNHNS, CDR2 SASEGT. The CDR3 length is 13 residues. Trimming removed 4 bases at V and 1 base at J, with 7 bases between. The CDR3 bases are TGTGCCAGCAGTGTGGGGGGGAACACTGAAGCTTTCTTT. As protein: CASSVGGNTEAFF.

The sample holds a few counts of this clone. J is TRBJ2-3 and V is TRBV11-2; 9 nucleotides align to TRBD2. The CDR3 is 15 amino acids. The V gene end was trimmed by 3 bases and the J gene end by 4 bases; junction bases not matched to a gene: 5. The germline V gene encodes CDR1 SGHAT and CDR2 FQNNGV. The CDR3 region has the DNA TGTGCCAGCAGCTTCGGGCTAGCGGGATCAGATACGCAGTATTTT. As protein: CASSFGLAGSDTQYF. Full variable domain (missing parts from reference TRBV11-2 and TRBJ2-3): EAGVAQSPRYKIIEKRQSVAFWCNPISGHATLYWYQQILGQGPKLLIQFQNNGVVDDSQLPKDRFSAERLKGVDSTLKIQPAKLEDSAVYLCASSFGLAGSDTQYFGPGTRLTVL.

This chain uses TRBV27 with TRBJ1-1; 9 nucleotides line up with TRBD1. J was trimmed by 5 bases and V by 1 base; bases with no gene match: 5. The germline V gene has CDR1 MNHEY and CDR2 SMNVEV (reference sequence). The CDR3 length is 15 residues. For the CDR3, the DNA is TGTGCCAGCAGTTTATTCACAGGGGGCGTTACTGAAGCTTTCTTT. This encodes CASSLFTGGVTEAFF.

This clone was observed a few times. This chain connects TRBV2 to TRBJ1-1; no clear D. The CDR3 has 13 residues. Trimming cost V 6 bases and J 10 bases, with 18 bases left between them. Germline V gene sequence: CDR1 SNHLY, CDR2 FYNNEI. CDR3 sequence: CASRYQLDQGAFF. For the CDR3, the DNA is TGTGCCAGCAGGTATCAACTGGACCAAGGAGCTTTCTTT.

The genes are TRBV6-6 and TRBJ1-1; D is possibly TRBD1 (6 bases). The germline V gene encodes CDR1 MNHNY and CDR2 SVGAGI (reference sequence). Trimming removed 6 bases from V and 4 bases from J, with 15 bases in between. The CDR3 is 14 residues long. CDR3 DNA: TGTGCCAGCAGAGAACAAGGGGGGATCACTGAAGCTTTCTTT. This translates into CASREQGGITEAFF.

In this sample, this clone turned up a few times. The chain has TRBV6-6 and TRBJ2-5, with D unresolved. Germline V gene sequence: CDR1 MNHNY, CDR2 SVGAGI (reference sequence). The CDR3 runs 15 residues. The V and J ends lost 2 bases and 2 bases respectively, with 12 bases between them. The CDR3 coding sequence is TGTGCCAGCAGTTACCCGGGTGGCAGACAAGAGACCCAGTACTTC. Residues: CASSYPGGRQETQYF.

The chain joins TRBV2 to TRBJ2-2; possibly TRBD1 for D (5 bases). Germline lookup yields CDR1 SNHLY and CDR2 FYNNEI. This CDR3 has 15 residues. Trimming pared 3 bases from V and 6 bases from J, leaving 14 bases between. The CDR3 region is CASSDGRVAPGELFF. In DNA form, the CDR3 reads TGTGCCAGCAGTGATGGCAGGGTGGCGCCCGGGGAGCTGTTTTTT.

This rearrangement joins TRBV7-9 to TRBJ1-5; TRBD1 aligns across 7 bases. The CDR3 length is 13 residues. Trimming took 5 bases from V and 5 from J; bases not matched to a gene: 3. Germline V gene sequence: CDR1 SEHNR, CDR2 FQNEAQ (reference sequence). CDR3 sequence reads: CASSVQGDQPQHF. The CDR3 bases are TGTGCCAGCAGCGTTCAGGGGGATCAGCCCCAGCATTTT.

About this clone: Other DNA sequences of this sample code for an identical CDR3. The chain is built from TRBV9 and TRBJ2-5; 14 nucleotides match TRBD2. The length of the CDR3 is 17 residues. The V and J ends lost 3 bases and 5 bases, in that order; junction bases with no gene match: 9. Per germline, CDR1 SGDLS and CDR2 YYNGEE. Here the CDR3 reads CASSDRTSGGLRETQYF. The CDR3, as DNA: TGTGCCAGCAGCGACCGGACTAGCGGGGGGCTAAGGGAGACCCAGTACTTC.

This chain connects TRBV7-3 to TRBJ1-6; a weak D match, TRBD1 (5 bases). V dropped 2 bases and J dropped 3 bases, with 5 bases sitting between them. The germline V gene encodes CDR1 SGHTA and CDR2 FQGTGA. CDR3 length: 14 residues. CDR3 protein: CASSLGGYNSPLHF. CDR3 DNA: TGTGCCAGCAGCTTAGGGGGCTATAATTCACCCCTCCACTTT.

The chain uses TRBV5-4 and TRBJ1-1; D may be TRBD1 (6 bases). CDR3 length: 15 amino acids. Germline V CDR1 and CDR2: SGHNT, YYREEE (reference sequence). Trimming removed 3 bases at V and 5 bases at J, with 17 bases between. CDR3 sequence reads: CASSWAGAQGTEAFF. The CDR3 bases are TGTGCCAGCAGCTGGGCGGGGGCGCAAGGAACTGAAGCTTTCTTT.

CDR3: CASSSTIQGNYGYTF. The CDR3 region has the DNA TGTGCCAGCAGCTCCACCATCCAGGGGAACTATGGCTACACCTTC. The genes are TRBV7-8 and TRBJ1-2; possibly TRBD1 for D (6 bases). CDR3 length: 15 amino acids. With 4 bases removed from V and 2 bases from J, the gap between germline ends came to 14 bases. Germline CDR1 and CDR2: SGHVS and FQNEAQ.

This clone was detected only a few times. This chain joins TRBV5-1 and TRBJ2-5, with D perhaps matching TRBD2 (5 bases). Germline CDR1 reads SGHRS; CDR2 reads YFSETQ. With 6 bases removed from V and 1 base from J, the gap between germline ends came to 16 bases. The CDR3 is made up of 15 amino acids. Here the CDR3 reads CASTIGDSRQETQYF. Here the CDR3 DNA reads TGCGCCAGCACCATCGGGGATAGCCGCCAAGAGACCCAGTACTTC.

The chain uses TRBV18 and TRBJ2-2, with 8 bases matching TRBD2. CDR3 length: 16 residues. J was trimmed by 5 bases and V by 3 bases; bases with no gene match: 8. Germline values: CDR1 KGHSH, CDR2 LQKENI. The CDR3 protein is CASSPNAGGRTGELFF. CDR3 DNA sequence: TGTGCCAGCTCACCTAACGCGGGGGGAAGGACCGGGGAGCTGTTTTTT.

The chain couples TRBV9 to TRBJ2-3, with TRBD2 identical over 10 bases. CDR3 length: 15 residues. The germline V gene has CDR1 SGDLS and CDR2 YYNGEE. Unmatched junction bases numbered 3, after V lost 0 bases and J lost 5 bases. CDR3 sequence reads: CASSVVPSGGDTQYF. The CDR3 DNA reads TGTGCCAGCAGCGTAGTACCTAGCGGGGGAGATACGCAGTATTTT.